These 31 T cell receptor beta chains share one sample of origin, sequenced in a study of human T cells and chemical hapten exposure. TCRdb re-called the RACE reads through MiXCR, storing one row per CDR3 protein. The table lists 240,000 or so distinct CDR3 sequences, approximately 8.6% of them singletons, with about 2.1% in the top ten. Documented time point: pre-sensitization, week 0. Treatment given: therapeutic diphenylcyclopropenone sensitization with weekly scalp DPC. The material sequenced was whole blood, taken in connection with sensitization to the hapten diphenylcyclopropenone (DPC). The receptor set was obtained from a woman in her 40s with alopecia areata. Some clones in this sample may be carry-over from other donors' samples.

In DNA form, the CDR3 reads TGTGCCAGCAGCCGGGTTGTTTTTACCCACGAGCAGTACTTC. Residues: CASSRVVFTHEQYF. The chain couples TRBV27 to TRBJ2-7; D unresolved. Germline CDR1 MNHEY, CDR2 SMNVEV (reference sequence). This CDR3 spans 14 amino acids. The V and J ends lost 6 bases and 5 bases respectively, with 17 bases between them.

This clonotype was counted a few times. This chain links TRBV7-2 with TRBJ2-5; possible D gene TRBD2, 5 bases. The length of the CDR3 is 16 residues. Germline-derived CDR1 and CDR2 are SGHTA and FQGNSA. Deletions cut 1 base from V and 0 bases from J, with 12 bases between. CDR3 nucleotide sequence: TGTGCCAGCAGCTTAGTAGCACCGGGAAACCAAGAGACCCAGTACTTC. Translated: CASSLVAPGNQETQYF.

The sample holds a few counts of this clonotype. This chain links TRBV15 with TRBJ1-1, with D perhaps TRBD1 (5 bases). Trimming cost V 0 bases and J 8 bases, with 10 bases left between them. This CDR3 comprises 13 residues. Germline V gene data show CDR1 as LNHNV and CDR2 as YYDKDF (reference sequence). This chain's CDR3 is CATSRDDDSEAFF. CDR3 sequence (DNA): TGTGCCACCAGCAGAGATGATGACAGCGAAGCTTTCTTT.

At least ten counts were recorded for this clonotype. The chain is built from TRBV18 and TRBJ1-2, with D unclear. The V end was cut by 3 bases, the J end by 6 bases, with 11 bases between. The germline V gene encodes CDR1 KGHSH and CDR2 LQKENI. The CDR3 extends over 13 amino acids. CDR3 coding DNA: TGTGCCAGCTCACCTCTGGGTGCCGATGGCTACACCTTC. This translates into CASSPLGADGYTF.

This clonotype was counted at least ten times. The CDR3, as DNA: TGCGCCAGCAGCCAAGGAGCTAGCGGGAACTACAATGAGCAGTTCTTC. Translated, it gives CASSQGASGNYNEQFF. The chain is built from TRBV4-1 and TRBJ2-1; TRBD2 matches at 9 bases. The CDR3 contains 16 residues. The V segment lost 1 base and the J segment 3 bases; nucleotides outside the gene matches: 4. The germline gives CDR1 MGHRA, CDR2 YSYEKL.

The rearrangement uses TRBV11-2 and TRBJ1-6, with unresolved D. Germline V CDR1 and CDR2: SGHAT, FQNNGV. The CDR3 has 14 amino acids. V was shortened by 2 bases and J by 7 bases, with 9 bases between the two germline ends. CDR3 region: CASSLRSANSPLHF. Here the CDR3 DNA reads TGTGCCAGCAGCTTACGATCGGCCAATTCACCCCTCCACTTT.

V is TRBV7-8 and J is TRBJ2-1; 13 nucleotides line up with TRBD2. This CDR3 contains 19 residues. V trimming: 1 base; J trimming: 8 bases; junction bases outside the gene matches: 14. Germline-derived CDR1 and CDR2 are SGHVS and FQNEAQ. CDR3 loop: CASSLGGLAGEGLRDEQFF. The CDR3 DNA follows: TGTGCCAGCAGCTTAGGCGGACTAGCGGGAGAGGGCCTGAGGGATGAGCAGTTCTTC. The complete variable domain, with remaining parts taken from reference TRBV7-8 and TRBJ2-1, reads GAGVSQSPRYKVAKRGQDVALRCDPISGHVSLFWYQQALGQGPEFLTYFQNEAQLDKSGLPSDRFFAERPEGSVSTLKIQRTQQEDSAVYLCASSLGGLAGEGLRDEQFFGPGTRLTVL.

This clonotype showed up just a few times. CDR3 sequence (DNA): TGCGCCAGCAGCCAAGATCCAGGGGGCGAGACCCAGTACTTC. Translation: CASSQDPGGETQYF. The chain recombines TRBV4-3 with TRBJ2-5; 8 bases line up with TRBD1. Germline assignment: CDR1 LGHNA and CDR2 YSLEER. CDR3 length equals 14 residues. The J segment lost 5 bases and the V segment lost 0 bases, leaving 2 bases of the junction unmatched.

Remarks on this clonotype: A junction end diverges from the germline sequence, so it may reflect a read error. This chain links TRBV3-1 with TRBJ2-5; no clear D. The CDR3 has 14 residues. CDR1 and CDR2 from the germline V gene are LGHDT and YNNKEL (reference sequence). The CDR3 is CASNQDLGQETQYF. CDR3 DNA sequence: TGTGCCAGCAACCAAGACTTGGGACAAGAGACCCAGTACTTC.

This clonotype was detected a few times. The chain is built from TRBV28 and TRBJ2-5; 11 bases are a match to TRBD1. The J segment lost 4 bases and the V segment lost 5 bases, leaving 6 bases of the junction unmatched. Germline CDR1 is MDHEN and CDR2 is SYDVKM. CDR3 length equals 15 residues. DNA for the CDR3: TGTGCCAGCAGTCCCGGACAGGGGGCAGGAGAGACCCAGTACTTC. Amino acids: CASSPGQGAGETQYF.

The sample holds a few counts of this clonotype. The chain carries TRBV10-3 and TRBJ2-7; 10 bases line up with TRBD1. J gave up 6 bases and V 7 bases, and 6 bases lay outside the gene matches. CDR1 is ENHRY, CDR2 SYGVKD, per germline. The CDR3 spans 13 residues. The CDR3 nucleotides read TGTGCCATCACTTGGGACAGGGGTTCCGAGCAGTACTTC. Protein: CAITWDRGSEQYF.

This clonotype was observed at least ten times. The chain links TRBV6-1 to TRBJ2-7; D not certain. Germline assignment: CDR1 MNHNS and CDR2 SASEGT. The CDR3 length is 15 residues. V was pared by 4 bases and J by 2 bases, with 15 bases between. CDR3 loop: CASSGPDPNPYEQYF. The CDR3 DNA is TGTGCCAGCAGTGGCCCGGACCCCAACCCCTACGAGCAGTACTTC.

Only a few counts were recorded for this clonotype. The rearrangement joins TRBV20-1 to TRBJ2-1, with 13 bases lining up with TRBD2. Germline trimming cut 5 bases from V and 0 bases from J; bases unmatched to any gene: 7. CDR3 length: 17 residues. Germline V gene lookup returns CDR1 DFQATT and CDR2 SNEGSKA (reference sequence). The CDR3 sequence: CSASGLAGMNSYNEQFF. CDR3 coding DNA: TGCAGTGCTTCGGGACTAGCGGGAATGAACTCCTACAATGAGCAGTTCTTC.

This clonotype was found a few times. The chain has TRBV19 and TRBJ1-2; a possible D gene is TRBD1 (6 bases). V lost 6 bases and J 5 bases, leaving 13 bases between the germline ends. CDR1 LNHDA and CDR2 SQIVND come from the germline V gene (reference sequence). CDR3 length equals 13 residues. This CDR3 is CASRDSGFYGYTF. CDR3 coding DNA: TGTGCCAGTAGGGACAGTGGTTTTTATGGCTACACCTTC.

This clonotype occurred a few times. The CDR3, as DNA: TGTGCCAGCTCCTCGTCCGGGATCGGCTACACCTTC. It yields the protein CASSSSGIGYTF. The V and J genes are TRBV6-2 or TRBV6-3 and TRBJ1-2; the D is unclear. This CDR3 spans 12 amino acids. Trimming pared 8 bases from V and 8 bases from J, leaving 15 bases between. CDR1 and CDR2 (germline): MNHEY, SVGEGT.

This clonotype was seen a few times. The V gene is TRBV5-8, the J gene TRBJ1-4; D is perhaps TRBD1 (5 bases). The V and J ends lost 5 bases and 0 bases respectively, with 11 bases between them. This CDR3 comprises 15 residues. Germline CDR1 SGHTS, CDR2 YDEGEE. The CDR3 protein is CASSSGTSTNEKLFF. CDR3 bases: TGTGCCAGCAGTTCCGGGACTTCAACTAATGAAAAACTGTTTTTT. Looking up the rest from reference TRBV5-8 and TRBJ1-4 gives the full variable domain: EAGVTQSPTHLIKTRGQQATLRCSPISGHTSVYWYQQALGLGLQFLLWYDEGEERNRGNFPPRFSGRQFPNYSSELNVNALELEDSALYLCASSSGTSTNEKLFFGSGTQLSVL.

The rearrangement links TRBV7-3 to TRBJ2-2; 11 bases match TRBD2. Germline CDR1 reads SGHTA; CDR2 reads FQGTGA. V was pared by 5 bases and J by 4 bases, with 6 bases of the junction left unmatched. This CDR3 is built from 16 residues. CDR3: CASSRGGTSGTGELFF. CDR3 sequence (DNA): TGTGCCAGCAGCCGAGGGGGGACTAGCGGCACCGGGGAGCTGTTTTTT.

This clonotype was detected ten times or more. The rearrangement uses TRBV7-6 and TRBJ2-1; D remains unclear. The germline V and J ends were trimmed by 0 bases and 6 bases, with 9 bases remaining between them. This CDR3 spans 14 amino acids. CDR1 SGHVS and CDR2 FNYEAQ come from the germline V gene. CDR3 sequence: CASSLAPQSNEQFF. The CDR3 nucleotides are TGTGCCAGCAGCTTAGCGCCACAGTCCAATGAGCAGTTCTTC.

Ten or more counts support this clonotype. The CDR3: CASSPGDEQYF. The DNA of the CDR3 is TGCGCCAGCAGCCCAGGGGACGAGCAGTACTTC. The rearrangement joins TRBV5-1 to TRBJ2-7, with a tentative D call TRBD1 (6 bases). The length of the CDR3 is 11 residues. Deletions cut 4 bases from V and 5 bases from J, with 7 bases between. Germline assignment: CDR1 SGHRS and CDR2 YFSETQ.

This chain uses TRBV27 with TRBJ2-5; tentatively, D is TRBD1 (5 bases). The CDR3 has 14 amino acids. V was pared by 5 bases and J by 1 base, with 11 bases between. Germline assignment: CDR1 MNHEY and CDR2 SMNVEV (reference sequence). The CDR3 sequence: CASSRIGAQETQYF. The CDR3 nucleotides are TGTGCCAGCAGTCGGATAGGGGCCCAAGAGACCCAGTACTTC.

This clonotype was observed a handful of times. The rearrangement uses TRBV4-2 and TRBJ2-2; D uncertain. The CDR3 has 16 amino acids. The germline CDR1 and CDR2 sequences are LGHNA and YNFKEQ. V dropped 0 bases and J dropped 8 bases, with 16 bases sitting between them. The CDR3 is CASSQDVNRGEGELFF. Here the CDR3 DNA reads TGTGCCAGCAGCCAAGATGTCAACAGAGGAGAGGGGGAGCTGTTTTTT.

In this sample, this clonotype turned up a few times. The V and J genes are TRBV4-3 and TRBJ2-2, with TRBD2 as a possible D gene (5 bases). The CDR3 loop spans 14 amino acids. V was pared by 0 bases and J by 8 bases, with 10 bases between. The germline gives CDR1 LGHNA, CDR2 YSLEER. CDR3: CASSQDAREGELFF. As DNA, the CDR3 is TGCGCCAGCAGCCAAGATGCGAGGGAAGGGGAGCTGTTTTTT.

In this sample, this clonotype turned up many times. CDR3: CSVAGTSERSYEQYF. CDR3 DNA: TGCAGCGTTGCCGGGACTAGCGAACGCTCCTACGAGCAGTACTTC. The chain uses TRBV29-1 and TRBJ2-7; TRBD2 aligns across 10 bases. Germline loops: CDR1 SQVTM, CDR2 ANQGSEA. V trimming: 4 bases; J trimming: 0 bases; junction bases outside the gene matches: 6. CDR3 size: 15 residues.

Ten or more counts support this clonotype. This chain connects TRBV4-2 to TRBJ1-1, with TRBD1 identical over 7 bases. Germline lookup yields CDR1 LGHNA and CDR2 YNFKEQ. CDR3 length: 14 amino acids. V was pared by 8 bases and J by 4 bases, with 10 bases of the junction left unmatched. CDR3 bases: TGTGCCAGCTCGACTGAGGGGGCTTTCACTGAAGCTTTCTTT. The encoded protein is CASSTEGAFTEAFF.

This clonotype was seen a handful of times. DNA of the CDR3: TGTGCCAGCCAGCCTGAGGGAGGCACAGATACGCAGTATTTT. It specifies CASQPEGGTDTQYF. V and J are TRBV2 and TRBJ2-3; TRBD2 might be the D (5 bases). The germline V gene has CDR1 SNHLY and CDR2 FYNNEI. V was clipped by 8 bases and J by 1 base, with 13 bases between them. CDR3 length: 14 residues.

This clonotype was observed many times. V and J are TRBV20-1 and TRBJ2-1, with 9 bases lining up with TRBD1. This CDR3 comprises 17 residues. CDR1 and CDR2 (germline): DFQATT, SNEGSKA (reference sequence). J gave up 7 bases and V 6 bases, and 19 bases lay outside the gene matches. Here the CDR3 reads CSADPPVPDRGRNEQFF. CDR3 sequence (DNA): TGCAGTGCCGACCCACCTGTACCTGACAGGGGGAGGAATGAGCAGTTCTTC.

The chain uses TRBV12-3 or TRBV12-4 and TRBJ2-7; D remains ambiguous. Trimming stripped 5 bases from V and 4 bases from J, with 12 bases between. The CDR3 is 13 amino acids. This CDR3 is CASSLVSLYEQYF. CDR3 nucleotides: TGTGCCAGCAGTCTCGTGTCGCTGTACGAGCAGTACTTC.

This clonotype showed up just a few times. The J gene is TRBJ2-1, the V gene TRBV6-6; D is tentatively TRBD1 or TRBD2 (6 bases each). Looked up from germline, CDR1 is MNHNY and CDR2 is SVGAGI (reference sequence). The CDR3 has 13 residues. With 8 bases removed from V and 4 bases from J, the gap between germline ends came to 12 bases. The CDR3 nucleotides are TGTGCCAGCGTTCCGGGGGCATACAATGAGCAGTTCTTC. Its translation is CASVPGAYNEQFF.

The gene calls are TRBV28 and TRBJ2-7; 8 bases line up with TRBD1. The germline CDR1 and CDR2 sequences are MDHEN and SYDVKM. Trimming cost V 5 bases and J 7 bases; bases outside gene matches: 10. The CDR3 has 14 amino acids. The CDR3 loop reads CASSRTGTVQEQYF. The CDR3 DNA follows: TGTGCCAGCAGTCGGACAGGGACAGTACAAGAGCAGTACTTC.

The chain employs TRBV28 and TRBJ1-5; no clear D. This CDR3 is 15 amino acids long. V was pared by 1 base and J by 7 bases, with 14 bases between. Germline V gene sequence: CDR1 MDHEN, CDR2 SYDVKM. Here the CDR3 reads CASSLSVITRQPQHF. CDR3 in DNA: TGTGCCAGCAGTTTATCCGTAATAACTCGCCAGCCCCAGCATTTT.

The CDR3 nucleotides read TGCGCTAGCTCGGACTTCCTTAACACCGGGGAGCTGTTTTTT. Translating it yields CASSDFLNTGELFF. The chain has TRBV5-1 and TRBJ2-2; the D gene is possibly TRBD2 (5 bases). The CDR3 is made up of 14 amino acids. From germline, CDR1 is SGHRS and CDR2 YFSETQ.